The next 10 T cell receptor beta chains were all read from a single sample in a study of shared clonotypes between healthy human individuals (dated by TCRdb to the early 2020s). The protocol used for the library was the immunoSEQ multiplex PCR assay. The immuneACCESS repertoire file appears here via TCRdb, limited to in-frame rearrangements. These files lack a portion of the clones; in checked studies, under half of the deficit traces to unresolved V genes, and the cause of the others is not known. The sample has fewer than 850,000 clones on record, about 90% of them singletons. The ten largest account for 30% to 35% of the sample. Specimen: memory CD8+ T cells from PBMCs. The cell subset or site label, read with the paper, signifies: CD45RO+ cells pooled with CCR7-negative TemRA cells. Source of these receptors: a man between 18 and 35 years old in good health. Some clones in this sample may be carry-over from other donors' samples.

The chain is built from TRBV10-2 and TRBJ2-1; 9 bases are a match to TRBD2. Germline trimming cut 9 bases from V and 7 bases from J; bases unmatched to any gene: 13. The CDR3 is 15 amino acids. Germline CDR1 reads WSHSY; CDR2 reads SAAADI. This chain's CDR3 is CASGSAGGPWNEQFF. The CDR3 nucleotides read TGCGCCAGTGGATCTGCGGGAGGGCCATGGAATGAGCAGTTCTTC.

The gene calls are TRBV9 and TRBJ2-3, with D unresolved. The CDR3 has 14 amino acids. The V end was cut by 4 bases, the J end by 0 bases, with 9 bases between. Germline values: CDR1 SGDLS, CDR2 YYNGEE. CDR3: CASSQPQSTDTQYF. The DNA of the CDR3 is TGTGCCAGCAGCCAACCTCAGAGCACAGATACGCAGTATTTT. The full variable domain, with the rest looked up from reference TRBV9 and TRBJ2-3, is DSGVTQTPKHLITATGQRVTLRCSPRSGDLSVYWYQQSLDQGLQFLIQYYNGEERAKGNILERFSAQQFPDLHSELNLSSLELGDSALYFCASSQPQSTDTQYFGPGTRLTVL.

The chain has TRBV9 and TRBJ2-1; 10 nucleotides line up with TRBD2. This CDR3 is built from 16 residues. Germline CDR1 is SGDLS and CDR2 is YYNGEE. J gave up 10 bases and V 10 bases, and 20 bases lay outside the gene matches. The CDR3 protein is CAAYEWLAGVSGEQFF. For the CDR3, the DNA is TGTGCCGCTTATGAATGGCTAGCGGGAGTCTCGGGCGAGCAGTTCTTC. Using reference TRBV9 and TRBJ2-1 for the parts outside the CDR3, the full variable domain is DSGVTQTPKHLITATGQRVTLRCSPRSGDLSVYWYQQSLDQGLQFLIQYYNGEERAKGNILERFSAQQFPDLHSELNLSSLELGDSALYFCAAYEWLAGVSGEQFFGPGTRLTVL.

The chain joins TRBV19 to TRBJ1-3, with TRBD1 matching 7 bases. Germline CDR1 is LNHDA and CDR2 is SQIVND (reference sequence). With V trimmed by 6 bases and J by 0 bases, 5 bases remained unmatched. This CDR3 is built from 15 residues. The CDR3 reads CASSDRDSSGNTIYF. CDR3 nucleotide sequence: TGTGCCAGTAGCGACCGGGACAGCTCTGGAAACACCATATATTTT.

This chain uses TRBV19 with TRBJ2-7; D ambiguous. CDR1 and CDR2 (germline): LNHDA, SQIVND (reference sequence). This CDR3 has 15 residues. Trimming stripped 3 bases from V and 3 bases from J, with 15 bases between. The CDR3 region is CASSIVGHGYYEQYF. In nucleotides, the CDR3 is TGTGCCAGTAGTATCGTCGGGCACGGATACTACGAGCAGTACTTC.

This clone was detected once. The gene calls are TRBV5-5 and TRBJ1-5; D unresolved. V shed 0 bases and J shed 3 bases, with 7 bases lying between them. CDR3 length equals 14 residues. Germline V lookup: CDR1 SGHKS, CDR2 YYEKEE (reference sequence). DNA for the CDR3: TGTGCCAGCAGCTTGGCCTCCTTCAATCAGCCCCAGCATTTT. This codes for CASSLASFNQPQHF. Combining the CDR3 with reference TRBV5-5 and TRBJ1-5 gives the whole variable domain DAGVTQSPTHLIKTRGQQVTLRCSPISGHKSVSWYQQVLGQGPQFIFQYYEKEERGRGNFPDRFSARQFPNYSSELNVNALLLGDSALYLCASSLASFNQPQHFGDGTRLSIL.

The chain links TRBV6-4 to TRBJ1-1; TRBD1 matches 12 bases. The V segment lost 4 bases and the J segment 10 bases; nucleotides outside the gene matches: 10. The CDR3 covers 15 residues. Germline-derived CDR1 and CDR2 are MRHNA and SNTAGT. DNA of the CDR3: TGTGCCAGCAGTGCCTTCACTGGGACAGGGGGCGTAGCTTTCTTT. Its translation: CASSAFTGTGGVAFF.

The chain joins TRBV4-3 to TRBJ1-4, with D perhaps TRBD1 (6 bases). V was shortened by 4 bases and J by 3 bases, with 12 bases between the two germline ends. CDR1 and CDR2 (germline): LGHNA, YSLEER. CDR3 size: 15 residues. Here the CDR3 DNA reads TGCGCCAGCAGCCCTCGGAACAGGGCTAATGAAAAACTGTTTTTT. Its protein product is CASSPRNRANEKLFF.

CDR3 loop: CASSSGLADYNEQFF. As DNA, the CDR3 is TGTGCCAGCAGCTCGGGACTAGCGGACTACAATGAGCAGTTCTTC. The chain is built from TRBV7-8 and TRBJ2-1; 11 bases match TRBD2. V trimming: 4 bases; J trimming: 3 bases; junction bases outside the gene matches: 2. Germline V lookup: CDR1 SGHVS, CDR2 FQNEAQ. This CDR3 has 15 residues.

The chain combines TRBV28 with TRBJ1-1, with D unclear. V lost 6 bases and J lost 1, with 12 bases in between. Germline CDR1 is MDHEN and CDR2 is SYDVKM. CDR3 length equals 14 residues. DNA for the CDR3: TGTGCCAGCAGCCCTGGCGCCGGGAACACTGAAGCTTTCTTT. As protein: CASSPGAGNTEAFF.